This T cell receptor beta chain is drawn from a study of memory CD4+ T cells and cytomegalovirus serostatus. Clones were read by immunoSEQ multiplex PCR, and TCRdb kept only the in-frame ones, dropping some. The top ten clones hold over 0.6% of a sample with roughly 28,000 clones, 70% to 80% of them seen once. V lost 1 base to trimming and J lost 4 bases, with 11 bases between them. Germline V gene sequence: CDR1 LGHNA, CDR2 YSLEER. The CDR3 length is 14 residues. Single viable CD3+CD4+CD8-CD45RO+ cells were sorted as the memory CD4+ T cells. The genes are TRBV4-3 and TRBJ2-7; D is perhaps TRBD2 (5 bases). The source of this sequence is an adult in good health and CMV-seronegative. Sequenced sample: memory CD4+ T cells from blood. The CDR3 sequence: CASSQGIRGYEQYF. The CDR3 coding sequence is TGCGCCAGCAGCCAAGGAATCCGGGGATACGAGCAGTACTTC.